The sequence of this T cell receptor (beta chain) was determined in a study of T-cell memory formation after mild COVID-19 (dated by TCRdb to the early 2020s). Background on the whole study: TCR sequence clusters from the two donors were found to be largely donor specific. In two donors, T-cell clones that expanded and contracted after mild COVID-19 were tracked by sequencing TCRalpha and TCRbeta repertoires over time. The cohort comprised two young, previously healthy adult volunteers, one female and one male. General study outcomes and caveats: The study covered only a couple of mild cases, and larger cohorts including severe cases with pre-infection samples were considered necessary. Contracting CD4+ clones were located mainly in the CM and EM memory subsets, whereas CD8+ clones were found to be enriched in EMRA. Whether the second-wave clones peaking on day 37 were SARS-CoV-2 specific was not confirmed. Some responding clones were detected in pre-infection memory, which suggested that pre-existing cross-reactive memory T cells had joined the SARS-CoV-2 response. Clones contracting from day 15 to 85 had balanced CD4/CD8 phenotypes, while a second wave expanding from day 15 to 37 was biased towards CD4+.

Concerning this clonotype: The specificity of this receptor is unknown. Nothing much larger sits one base from this clone, and base qualities are not available.

The sequencing machine was an Illumina NovaSeq 6000. Using 5'RACE with constant-segment primers, TCRalpha and TCRbeta cDNA libraries were constructed, with sample barcodes and unique molecular identifiers added in the process. RNA was extracted from every sample with Trizol reagent. Libraries were amplified in two PCR steps, with a second sample barcode and Illumina TruSeq adapters added in the second step. Sequencing of the libraries was done on an Illumina NovaSeq, producing 2 x 150 bp paired-end reads. The source study handled its data this way. The reads were demultiplexed and collapsed into UMI-guided consensus sequences using migec v1.2.7. With mixcr v2.1.11, UMI consensuses were aligned to TRA and TRB V and J templates and assembled into clonotypes. A clonotype was counted as expanded or contracted only when both edgeR and NoisET called the clonotype significant, with the noise models trained on biological replicates. For edgeR calls, the cutoffs were a false discovery rate-adjusted p below 0.01 and a log2 fold-change threshold of 1. As an exploratory analysis of dynamics, max-normalized trajectories of the 1000 most abundant clonotypes were examined with PCA combined with hierarchical clustering. The CD4 or CD8 phenotype of responding clones was assigned using the separately sequenced CD4+ and CD8+ repertoires. The public reads were reprocessed in TCRdb via fastp at Q25 and MiXCR, keeping in-frame beta chains. For every CDR3 protein sequence, its rows merge into one entry that carries the most common genes and DNA. The V and J calls, along with clone size, are taken from TCRdb and not from the paper's own processing. The sample table records fewer than 95,000 distinct CDR3 sequences; more than 12% of these occur just once. Roughly two fifths of the sample is in the top ten clones.

Ficoll-Paque density gradient centrifugation was the method used to isolate PBMCs. Via the germline V gene, CDR1 is MGHRA and CDR2 YSYEKL. V is clipped by 8 bases and J by 1 base, and the sequence between their germline boundaries is 12 bases long. Counted from cysteine to phenylalanine, this CDR3 has 14 amino acids. Only the CDR3 region is kept as DNA, spanning 42 bases read in frame from base 1. The sequence came from a man between 18 and 29 years old who had mild COVID-19 (a few samples of this study predate the infection). The sample titles of this study are shuffled in the database, so cell type and time point are left out; the donor was told from shared clones. The sequence is built from TRBV4-1 and TRBJ1-5; TRBD1 could be the D gene, as 5 bases match. Sequencing input: PBMCs or a T cell subset sorted from them (not recorded which). The nucleotide sequence is TGCGCCAGCTCTGGGGGGATGAGCAATCAGCCCCAGCATTTT. The resulting protein is CASSGGMSNQPQHF.